This record covers a single T cell receptor (beta chain). As yet, its antigen is unknown. This entry comes from a study of breast tumors, draining lymph nodes, adjacent tissues. Study results and caveats: The data were judged consistent with most tumor T cells coming from lymph node and expanding in tumor. Compared with lymph nodes, tumors were less diverse; compared with nontumor tissue, more.

The CDR3 contains 15 residues. The germline gives CDR1 SNHLY, CDR2 FYNNEI. V was clipped by 9 bases and J by 8 bases, with 25 bases between them. TCRdb re-called the multiplex PCR reads with MiXCR, one entry per CDR3 protein. The repertoire consists of about 230,000 distinct CDR3 sequences, with 32% occurring once and the leading ten covering about 1.4%. Breast cancer patients provided tissue from their axillary draining lymph nodes. This TCR was recovered from a female donor with breast cancer. Some clones in this sample may be carry-over from other donors' samples. The V gene is TRBV2, the J gene TRBJ1-2; D not certain. Sequencing was performed on axillary lymph node tissue. CDR3 bases: TGTGCCAGTAACACATGGGCCACCGGGGATGTAGGCTACACCTTC. Amino acids: CASNTWATGDVGYTF. Complete variable domain (other parts from reference TRBV2 and TRBJ1-2): EPEVTQTPSHQVTQMGQEVILRCVPISNHLYFYWYRQILGQKVEFLVSFYNNEISEKSEIFDDQFSVERPDGSNFTLKIRSTKLEDSAMYFCASNTWATGDVGYTFGSGTRLTVV.